The 8 T cell receptor beta chains presented below share a single source sample, sequenced in a study of blood T cell repertoires in COVID-19. Clones were read by immunoSEQ multiplex PCR, and TCRdb kept only the in-frame ones, dropping some. Among about 220,000 clones listed, about 80% were seen once. The sample was peripheral blood. Receptors originate from a woman aged 25 to 39 who had recovered from COVID-19.

The chain has TRBV7-6 and TRBJ2-1; D is possibly TRBD2 (6 bases). Deletions cut 5 bases from V and 8 bases from J, with 13 bases between. From germline, CDR1 is SGHVS and CDR2 FNYEAQ. This CDR3 has 13 residues. CDR3 protein: CASSRRSGDEQFF. The CDR3 region has the DNA TGTGCCAGCAGCCGAAGGTCGGGGGATGAGCAGTTCTTC.

The chain uses TRBV5-1 and TRBJ2-2; 10 bases agree with TRBD2. The CDR3 covers 16 residues. Trimming at V came to 4 bases and at J to 8 bases, leaving 11 bases not matched to a gene. Germline V CDR1 and CDR2: SGHRS, YFSETQ. CDR3 nucleotides: TGCGCCAGCAGCGGGGGACTAGCGCGGAATCAGGGGGAGCTGTTTTTT. Translating gives CASSGGLARNQGELFF.

This clone was seen only a few times. The gene calls are TRBV5-1 and TRBJ2-2; 9 nucleotides match TRBD1. The length of the CDR3 is 16 residues. In germline, CDR1 is SGHRS, CDR2 YFSETQ. V was pared by 0 bases and J by 7 bases, with 7 bases of the junction left unmatched. As DNA, the CDR3 is TGCGCCAGCAGCTTGGTGGCGGGACAGGGTAACGGGGAGCTGTTTTTT. Translated: CASSLVAGQGNGELFF. Drawing the rest from reference TRBV5-1 and TRBJ2-2, the complete variable domain is KAGVTQTPRYLIKTRGQQVTLSCSPISGHRSVSWYQQTPGQGLQFLFEYFSETQRNKGNFPGRFSGRQFSNSRSEMNVSTLELGDSALYLCASSLVAGQGNGELFFGEGSRLTVL.

The rearrangement joins TRBV21-1 to TRBJ2-7; TRBD1 is the table's D call and was not checked against the DNA. TRBV21-1 is shown as a pseudogene. The CDR3 contains 15 residues. CDR3 region: CATTPGQGISYEQYF. Written as DNA, the CDR3 is TGTGCCACCACACCGGGACAGGGGATTTCCTACGAGCAGTACTTC.

This chain links TRBV6-5 with TRBJ2-5, with 10 bases aligning to TRBD1. The V gene end was trimmed by 6 bases and the J gene end by 9 bases; junction bases not matched to a gene: 7. From germline, CDR1 is MNHEY and CDR2 SVGAGI. CDR3 length equals 13 residues. The CDR3 loop reads CASRFGTGEPQYF. As DNA, the CDR3 is TGTGCCAGCAGATTCGGGACAGGGGAGCCCCAGTACTTC.

CDR3 amino acids: CASSPRQDYGYTF. In nucleotides, the CDR3 is TGCGCCAGCAGCCCGCGACAGGACTATGGCTACACCTTC. The chain uses TRBV4-1 and TRBJ1-2; D is possibly TRBD1 (6 bases). CDR3 length equals 13 residues. V shed 4 bases and J shed 3 bases, with 9 bases lying between them. The germline gives CDR1 MGHRA, CDR2 YSYEKL.

The CDR3 DNA follows: TGTGCCAGCAGAGGGGGGACAGGTACGTCCTACGAGCAGTACTTC. Its protein is CASRGGTGTSYEQYF. The chain joins TRBV2 to TRBJ2-7, with TRBD1 matching over 8 bases. This CDR3 is 15 amino acids long. Germline lookup yields CDR1 SNHLY and CDR2 FYNNEI. The V gene end was trimmed by 6 bases and the J gene end by 1 base; junction bases not matched to a gene: 8.

This clone was counted between two and nine times. This chain links TRBV19 with TRBJ2-7, with TRBD2 matching over 7 bases. V lost 5 bases, J lost 3 bases, and 4 bases stayed unmatched. The CDR3 totals 13 residues. Germline CDR1 is LNHDA and CDR2 is SQIVND (reference sequence). The CDR3 is CASSARTSYEQYF. The DNA of the CDR3 is TGTGCCAGTAGTGCCCGGACTAGCTACGAGCAGTACTTC.